This T cell receptor beta chain originates from a study of cytomegalovirus exposure and HLA in healthy donors. A note on this clone: Its antigen is still unknown.

TCRdb's table, derived via immunoSEQ multiplex PCR, lists solely in-frame clones and lacks some. This table holds roughly 100,000 clones, about 85% found once. Study-wide results and limits: Investigators reported around 150 TCR beta chains as tied to cytomegalovirus. Reports showed the classifier diagnosing cytomegalovirus status with high specificity and sensitivity. One later analysis, an examination of the 100 to 150 validation repertoires, found that first-cohort TCR clusters tended to co-occur in them.

The germline V and J ends were trimmed by 5 bases and 5 bases, with 7 bases remaining between them. This CDR3 comprises 12 residues. Per the germline V gene, CDR1 is MNHEY and CDR2 is SMNVEV (reference sequence). The sequenced sample was PBMCs. The origin of this receptor is a man aged 18 to 30 in good health and CMV-seropositive. V and J are TRBV27 and TRBJ1-5, with a possible D match to TRBD1 (5 bases). In DNA form, the CDR3 reads TGTGCCAGCAGTAAAGGGGATCAGCCCCAGCATTTT. The encoded protein is CASSKGDQPQHF.